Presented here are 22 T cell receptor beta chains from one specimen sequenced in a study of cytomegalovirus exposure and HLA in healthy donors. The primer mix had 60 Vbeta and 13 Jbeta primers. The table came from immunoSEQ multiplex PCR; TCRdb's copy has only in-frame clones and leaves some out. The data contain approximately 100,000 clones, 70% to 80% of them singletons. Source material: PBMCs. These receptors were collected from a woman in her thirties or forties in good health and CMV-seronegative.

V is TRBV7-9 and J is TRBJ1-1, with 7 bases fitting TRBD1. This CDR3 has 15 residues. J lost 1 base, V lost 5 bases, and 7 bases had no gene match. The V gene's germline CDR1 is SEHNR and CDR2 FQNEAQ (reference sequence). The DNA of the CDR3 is TGTGCCAGCAGCCCCCCAGGGGGAAGGAACACTGAAGCTTTCTTT. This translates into CASSPPGGRNTEAFF.

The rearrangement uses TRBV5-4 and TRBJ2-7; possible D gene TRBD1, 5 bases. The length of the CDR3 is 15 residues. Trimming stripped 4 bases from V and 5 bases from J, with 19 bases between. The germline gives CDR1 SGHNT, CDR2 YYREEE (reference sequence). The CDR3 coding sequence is TGTGCCAGCAGCACGGAACCCGTTGGGGCCAACGAGCAGTACTTC. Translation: CASSTEPVGANEQYF.

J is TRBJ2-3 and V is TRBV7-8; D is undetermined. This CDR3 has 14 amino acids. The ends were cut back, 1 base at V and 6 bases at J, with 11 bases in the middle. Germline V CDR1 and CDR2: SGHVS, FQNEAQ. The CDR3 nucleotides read TGTGCCAGCAGCTTAGGGCTAGGCGCGGATACGCAGTATTTT. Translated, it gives CASSLGLGADTQYF.

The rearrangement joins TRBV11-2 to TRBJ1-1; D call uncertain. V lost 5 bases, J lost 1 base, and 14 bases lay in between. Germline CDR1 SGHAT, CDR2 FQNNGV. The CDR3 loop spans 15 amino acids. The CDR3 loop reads CASSTASYSNTEAFF. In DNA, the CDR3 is TGTGCCAGCAGCACAGCCTCGTATTCGAACACTGAAGCTTTCTTT.

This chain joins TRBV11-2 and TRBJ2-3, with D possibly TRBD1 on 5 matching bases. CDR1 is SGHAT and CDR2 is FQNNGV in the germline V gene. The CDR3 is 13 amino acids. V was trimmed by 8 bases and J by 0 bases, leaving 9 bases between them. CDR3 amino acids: CASQGFSTDTQYF. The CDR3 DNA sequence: TGTGCCAGCCAGGGTTTTAGCACAGATACGCAGTATTTT. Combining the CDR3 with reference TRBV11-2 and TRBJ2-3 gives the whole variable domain EAGVAQSPRYKIIEKRQSVAFWCNPISGHATLYWYQQILGQGPKLLIQFQNNGVVDDSQLPKDRFSAERLKGVDSTLKIQPAKLEDSAVYLCASQGFSTDTQYFGPGTRLTVL.

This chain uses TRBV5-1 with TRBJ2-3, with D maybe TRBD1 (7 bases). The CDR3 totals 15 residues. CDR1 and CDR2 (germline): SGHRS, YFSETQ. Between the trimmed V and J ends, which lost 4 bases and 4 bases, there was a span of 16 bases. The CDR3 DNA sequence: TGCGCCAGCAGCATAGGACAGGAGGGCGCAGATACGCAGTATTTT. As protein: CASSIGQEGADTQYF.

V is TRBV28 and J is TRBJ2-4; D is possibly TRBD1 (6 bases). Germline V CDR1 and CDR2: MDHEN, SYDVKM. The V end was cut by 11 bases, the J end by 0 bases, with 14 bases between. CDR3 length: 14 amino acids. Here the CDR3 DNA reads TGTGCCCGAAGGACAGTGAAAGCCAAAAACATTCAGTACTTC. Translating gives CARRTVKAKNIQYF. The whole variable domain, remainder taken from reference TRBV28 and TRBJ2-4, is DVKVTQSSRYLVKRTGEKVFLECVQDMDHENMFWYRQDPGLGLRLIYFSYDVKMKEKGDIPEGYSVSREKKERFSLILESASTNQTSMYLCARRTVKAKNIQYFGAGTRLSVL.

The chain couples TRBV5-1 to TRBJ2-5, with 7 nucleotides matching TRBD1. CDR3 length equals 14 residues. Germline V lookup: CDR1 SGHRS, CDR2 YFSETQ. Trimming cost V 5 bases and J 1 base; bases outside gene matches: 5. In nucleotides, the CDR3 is TGCGCCAGCAGGCTGGGACAGACCCAAGAGACCCAGTACTTC. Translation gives CASRLGQTQETQYF. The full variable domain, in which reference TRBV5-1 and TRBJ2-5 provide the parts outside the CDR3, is KAGVTQTPRYLIKTRGQQVTLSCSPISGHRSVSWYQQTPGQGLQFLFEYFSETQRNKGNFPGRFSGRQFSNSRSEMNVSTLELGDSALYLCASRLGQTQETQYFGPGTRLLVL.

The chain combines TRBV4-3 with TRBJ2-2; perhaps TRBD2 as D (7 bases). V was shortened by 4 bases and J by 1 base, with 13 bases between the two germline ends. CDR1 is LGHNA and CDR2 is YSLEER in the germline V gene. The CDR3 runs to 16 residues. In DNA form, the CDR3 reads TGCGCCAGCAGCCCCAGGGGAGGGCTGAACACCGGGGAGCTGTTTTTT. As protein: CASSPRGGLNTGELFF.

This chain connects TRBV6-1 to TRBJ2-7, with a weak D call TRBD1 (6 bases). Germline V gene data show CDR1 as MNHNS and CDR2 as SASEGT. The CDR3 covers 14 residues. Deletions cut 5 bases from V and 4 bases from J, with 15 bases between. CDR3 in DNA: TGTGCCAGCAGTCGCCTCCGGGACACTTACGAGCAGTACTTC. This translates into CASSRLRDTYEQYF.

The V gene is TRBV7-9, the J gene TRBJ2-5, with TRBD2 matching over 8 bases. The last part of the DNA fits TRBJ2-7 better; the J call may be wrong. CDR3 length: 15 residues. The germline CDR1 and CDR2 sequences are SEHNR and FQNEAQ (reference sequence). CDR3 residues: CASTPRGGVGYEQYF. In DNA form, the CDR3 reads TGTGCCAGCACCCCTCGGGGGGGGGTCGGTTACGAGCAGTACTTC.

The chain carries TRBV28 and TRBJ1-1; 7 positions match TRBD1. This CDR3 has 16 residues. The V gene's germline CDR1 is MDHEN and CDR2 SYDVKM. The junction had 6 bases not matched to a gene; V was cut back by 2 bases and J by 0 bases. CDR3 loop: CASSLTVGQMNTEAFF. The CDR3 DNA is TGTGCCAGCAGTTTAACGGTGGGACAGATGAACACTGAAGCTTTCTTT. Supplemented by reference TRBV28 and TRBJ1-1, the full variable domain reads DVKVTQSSRYLVKRTGEKVFLECVQDMDHENMFWYRQDPGLGLRLIYFSYDVKMKEKGDIPEGYSVSREKKERFSLILESASTNQTSMYLCASSLTVGQMNTEAFFGQGTRLTVV.

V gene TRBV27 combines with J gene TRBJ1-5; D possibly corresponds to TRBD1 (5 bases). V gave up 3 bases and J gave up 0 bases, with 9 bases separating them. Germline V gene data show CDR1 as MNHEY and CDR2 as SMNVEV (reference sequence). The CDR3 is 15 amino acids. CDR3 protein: CASSFQGLSNQPQHF. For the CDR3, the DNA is TGTGCCAGCAGTTTTCAGGGCCTTAGCAATCAGCCCCAGCATTTT.

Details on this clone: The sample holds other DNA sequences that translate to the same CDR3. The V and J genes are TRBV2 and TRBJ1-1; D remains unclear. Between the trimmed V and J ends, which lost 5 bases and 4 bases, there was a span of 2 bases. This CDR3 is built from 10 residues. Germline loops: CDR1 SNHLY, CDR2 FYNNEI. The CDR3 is CASSRTEAFF. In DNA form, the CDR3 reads TGTGCCAGCAGTCGCACTGAAGCTTTCTTT. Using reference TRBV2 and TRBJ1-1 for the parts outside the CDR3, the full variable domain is EPEVTQTPSHQVTQMGQEVILRCVPISNHLYFYWYRQILGQKVEFLVSFYNNEISEKSEIFDDQFSVERPDGSNFTLKIRSTKLEDSAMYFCASSRTEAFFGQGTRLTVV.

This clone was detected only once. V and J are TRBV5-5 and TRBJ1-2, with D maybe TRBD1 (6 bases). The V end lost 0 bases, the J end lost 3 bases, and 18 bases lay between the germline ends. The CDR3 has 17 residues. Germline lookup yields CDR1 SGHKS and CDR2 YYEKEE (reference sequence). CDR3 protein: CASSLGFVRGFHYGYTF. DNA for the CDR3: TGTGCCAGCAGCTTGGGATTTGTCAGGGGATTTCACTATGGCTACACCTTC. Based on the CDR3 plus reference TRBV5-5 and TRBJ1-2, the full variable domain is DAGVTQSPTHLIKTRGQQVTLRCSPISGHKSVSWYQQVLGQGPQFIFQYYEKEERGRGNFPDRFSARQFPNYSSELNVNALLLGDSALYLCASSLGFVRGFHYGYTFGSGTRLTVV.

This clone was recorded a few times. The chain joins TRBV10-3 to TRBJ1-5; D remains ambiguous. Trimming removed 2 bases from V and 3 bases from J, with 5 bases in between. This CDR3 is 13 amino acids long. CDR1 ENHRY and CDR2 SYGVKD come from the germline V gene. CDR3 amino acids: CAISEQDNQPQHF. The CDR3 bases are TGTGCCATCAGTGAGCAGGACAATCAGCCCCAGCATTTT.

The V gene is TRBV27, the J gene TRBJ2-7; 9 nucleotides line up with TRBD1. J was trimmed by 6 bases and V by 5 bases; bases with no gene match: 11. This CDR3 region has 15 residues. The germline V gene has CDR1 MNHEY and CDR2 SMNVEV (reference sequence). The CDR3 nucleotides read TGTGCCAGCAGTGCACTAAAGACAGGGGGAGTCGAGCAGTACTTC. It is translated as CASSALKTGGVEQYF.

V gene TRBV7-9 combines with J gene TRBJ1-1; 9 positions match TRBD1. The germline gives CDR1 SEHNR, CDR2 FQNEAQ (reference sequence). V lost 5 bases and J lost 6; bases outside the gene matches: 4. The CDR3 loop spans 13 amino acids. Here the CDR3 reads CASSLGTGPEAFF. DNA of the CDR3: TGTGCCAGCAGCCTGGGGACAGGGCCTGAAGCTTTCTTT.

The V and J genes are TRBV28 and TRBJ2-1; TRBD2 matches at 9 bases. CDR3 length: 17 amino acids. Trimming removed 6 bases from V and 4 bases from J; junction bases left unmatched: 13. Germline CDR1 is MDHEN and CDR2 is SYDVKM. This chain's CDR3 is CASRPSGASGTYNEQFF. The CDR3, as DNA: TGTGCCAGCAGACCTTCCGGTGCTAGCGGGACTTACAATGAGCAGTTCTTC.

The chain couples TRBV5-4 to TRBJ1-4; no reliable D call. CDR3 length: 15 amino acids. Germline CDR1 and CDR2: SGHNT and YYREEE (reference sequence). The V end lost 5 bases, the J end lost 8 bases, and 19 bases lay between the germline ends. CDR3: CASSPNGEPAEKLFF. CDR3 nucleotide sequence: TGTGCCAGCAGTCCGAACGGTGAGCCCGCCGAAAAACTGTTTTTT. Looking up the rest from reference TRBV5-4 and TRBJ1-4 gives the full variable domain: ETGVTQSPTHLIKTRGQQVTLRCSSQSGHNTVSWYQQALGQGPQFIFQYYREEENGRGNFPPRFSGLQFPNYSSELNVNALELDDSALYLCASSPNGEPAEKLFFGSGTQLSVL.

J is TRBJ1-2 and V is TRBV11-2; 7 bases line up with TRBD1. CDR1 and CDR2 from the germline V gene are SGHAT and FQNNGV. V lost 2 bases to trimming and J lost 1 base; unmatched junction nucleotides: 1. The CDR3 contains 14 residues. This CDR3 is CASSLRDSNYGYTF. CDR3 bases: TGTGCCAGCAGCTTACGGGACAGTAACTATGGCTACACCTTC. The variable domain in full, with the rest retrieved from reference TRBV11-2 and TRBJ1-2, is EAGVAQSPRYKIIEKRQSVAFWCNPISGHATLYWYQQILGQGPKLLIQFQNNGVVDDSQLPKDRFSAERLKGVDSTLKIQPAKLEDSAVYLCASSLRDSNYGYTFGSGTRLTVV.

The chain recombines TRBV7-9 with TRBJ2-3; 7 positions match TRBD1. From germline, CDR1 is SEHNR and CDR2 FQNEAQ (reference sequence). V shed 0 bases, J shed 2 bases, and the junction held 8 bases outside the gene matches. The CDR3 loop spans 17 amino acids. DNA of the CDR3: TGTGCCAGCAGCTTAGCAGGGGACAGCGGATCCACAGATACGCAGTATTTT. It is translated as CASSLAGDSGSTDTQYF.